The present TCR beta chain was sequenced within a study of post-analysis software for immune sequencing data. Study conclusions and caveats: Controls had lower frequencies than patients of four or five TRBV segments, which included TRBV5-6, TRBV5-1 and TRBV20-1. Batch-mates among the samples co-clustered strongly by F measure.

CDR3 size: 14 residues. Germline CDR1 reads DFQATT; CDR2 reads SNEGSKA (reference sequence). Trimming shortened V by 6 bases and J by 0 bases, and 12 bases separated the two germline ends. This clonotype was detected ten times or more. Its antigen remains unidentified. Unique molecular identifiers had been added to the TCR beta cDNA libraries. TCRdb called the PCR reads again in MiXCR, with one record for every CDR3 protein. Of some 190,000 distinct CDR3 sequences in the sample, 25% to 30% were seen once. Sample: blood. The rearrangement joins TRBV20-1 to TRBJ2-1; unclear D gene. This sequence was found in a girl under 18 with multiple sclerosis. In DNA form, the CDR3 reads TGCAGTGCGCGAGACTTATTCTCCTACAATGAGCAGTTCTTC. This gives the protein CSARDLFSYNEQFF.